The present TCR beta chain was sequenced within a study of shared clonotypes between healthy human individuals. Assay: immunoSEQ multiplex PCR; the TCRdb copy retains only in-frame clones and omits some. The data contain around 690,000 clones, 90% of them singletons. Healthy HIV-negative adults without recent acute infections or vaccinations served as donors. This CDR3 is 16 amino acids long. CDR1 is SEHNR, CDR2 FQNEAQ, per germline (reference sequence). The gene calls are TRBV7-9 and TRBJ2-5, with D perhaps TRBD2 (7 bases). The J call could be wrong; TRBJ2-7 is a better fit for the DNA end. The sequencing sample was made of memory CD8+ T cells from PBMCs. Subset reported: CD45RO+ cells pooled with CCR7-negative TemRA cells. The TCR originated in a man between 18 and 35 years old in good health. Some clones in this sample may be carry-over from other donors' samples. CDR3 residues: CASSLATHRDYYEQYF. CDR3 bases: TGTGCCAGCAGCTTAGCCACTCACAGGGACTACTACGAGCAGTACTTC.